This T cell receptor (beta chain) originates from a study of CD4 T cells in relation to SARS-CoV-2 and coronaviruses. Turning to the study itself: PBMCs were cultured with antigen for 10 days before TCR beta sequencing.

A few counts support this clone. Its antigen is unknown. Unexposed donor CD4+ T cells date from about 2011-2018, before the COVID-19 pandemic. After more than eight days of culture, CD4+ T cells were isolated. V gave up 5 bases and J gave up 5 bases; unmatched junction bases: 26. Germline V lookup: CDR1 SEHNR, CDR2 FQNEAQ (reference sequence). This CDR3 is 22 amino acids long. TCRdb's table, derived via immunoSEQ multiplex PCR, lists solely in-frame clones and lacks some. The profile covers some 15,000 clones, with 75% to 80% appearing a single time and roughly a sixth taken by the ten largest. The chain combines TRBV7-9 with TRBJ2-7; TRBD2 matches 14 bases. Material for sequencing was CD4+ T cells from PBMCs, cultured in vitro. This receptor was taken from a human donor in good health. Here the CDR3 reads CASSTLFQFMPGLAGAPHEQYF. The CDR3 DNA is TGTGCCAGCAGCACCTTGTTTCAATTTATGCCGGGACTAGCGGGAGCACCCCACGAGCAGTACTTC. Looking up the rest from reference TRBV7-9 and TRBJ2-7 gives the full variable domain: DTGVSQNPRHKITKRGQNVTFRCDPISEHNRLYWYRQTLGQGPEFLTYFQNEAQLEKSRLLSDRFSAERPKGSFSTLEIQRTEQGDSAMYLCASSTLFQFMPGLAGAPHEQYFGPGTRLTVT.